This note documents a single T cell receptor beta chain sequence. The CDR3 is 15 amino acids. CDR1 is SNHLY and CDR2 is FYNNEI in the germline V gene. With 7 bases removed from V and 0 bases from J, the gap between germline ends came to 15 bases. As processed by the authors: Reference gene primers were amplified, and this amplification served to estimate nucleated cell counts. Libraries were prepared by immunoSEQ multiplex PCR; TCRdb keeps only in-frame clonotypes and omits some of them. V and J calls and clone size are copied from that table; D and trimming were computed from the DNA. The sample carries under 150,000 clones, 65% to 90% recorded once. This entry comes from a study of blood T cell repertoires in COVID-19. About the research overall: Sources were T cells, B-cell-depleted T cells, or PBMCs; the material itself was cDNA or gDNA.

The TCR comes from a woman aged 55-69 years with active or convalescent COVID-19. The chain uses TRBV2 and TRBJ1-1, with a possible D match to TRBD1 (6 bases). The sample taken for sequencing was peripheral blood. CDR3 loop: CASTLDSVMNTEAFF. CDR3 in DNA: TGTGCCAGCACTCTGGACAGCGTCATGAACACTGAAGCTTTCTTT.